These 23 T cell receptor beta chains were sequenced from one sample in a study of T-cell reconstitution after alpha-beta-depleted transplantation in children (dated by TCRdb to 2016 to 2017). Libraries were constructed by PCR. The listed sequencing device is Illumina HiSeq 2500. TCR libraries were prepared with molecular barcoding, using unique molecular identifiers to normalize TCRbeta repertoire quantification. The raw public reads went through TCRdb reprocessing: fastp at Q25, MiXCR clone calling, in-frame beta chains kept. For every CDR3 protein sequence, its rows merge into one entry that carries the most common genes and DNA. This sample holds 95,000 to 120,000 distinct CDR3 sequences; 5% to 7% were observed only once. Of the sample, 20% to 25% falls within the top ten clones. The intended sense of this specimen's treatment or condition label: allogeneic hematopoietic cell transplantation with graft depleted of TCRalphabeta T cells and CD19 B cells.

The sample was PBMCs, mostly from graft donor cells, taken 360 days after TCRalphabeta/CD19-depleted stem cell transplant. The receptors originated from a male patient aged 2-15 years who had a stem cell transplant for acute lymphoblastic leukemia, so the T cells may come from the graft donor.

This clonotype was seen ten or more times. This chain uses TRBV28 with TRBJ2-4; tentatively, D is TRBD2 (6 bases). Germline-derived CDR1 and CDR2 are MDHEN and SYDVKM. V shed 2 bases and J shed 4 bases, with 12 bases lying between them. The CDR3 length is 15 residues. The CDR3 is CASSLGDWGKNIQYF. CDR3 sequence (DNA): TGTGCCAGCAGTTTAGGGGACTGGGGGAAAAACATTCAGTACTTC.

In regard to this clonotype: A junction boundary mismatches the germline segment, possibly from a read error. The chain is built from TRBV6-2 or TRBV6-3 and TRBJ2-7; no reliable D call. CDR1 and CDR2 from the germline V gene are MNHEY and SVGEGT. The CDR3 spans 15 residues. Here the CDR3 reads CASSYSRDPYYKQYF. The CDR3 DNA sequence: TGTGCCAGCAGTTACTCCAGAGACCCATACTACAAGCAGTACTTC.

Concerning this clonotype itself: Since a much larger clone is just one base distant, this may be a read error. This chain uses TRBV9 with TRBJ1-1, with D maybe TRBD1 (6 bases). Trimming took 7 bases from V and 4 from J, leaving 26 bases between them. There are 17 residues in the CDR3. CDR1 is SGDLS and CDR2 is YYNGEE in the germline V gene. CDR3 DNA sequence: TGTGCCAGCGGCCTTGGTTGGGGGCGGATCGCGAGCACTGAAGCTTTCTTT. As protein: CASGLGWGRIASTEAFF.

This clonotype appeared many times. The chain links TRBV6-1 to TRBJ1-5; 10 bases match TRBD1. The CDR3 length is 18 residues. V gave up 6 bases and J gave up 3 bases; unmatched junction bases: 14. The germline V gene encodes CDR1 MNHNS and CDR2 SASEGT. DNA of the CDR3: TGTGCCAGCAGCGAGATTACCCGACAGGGGGCCCTCAATCAGCCCCAGCATTTT. This encodes CASSEITRQGALNQPQHF.

This clonotype was detected many times. The V call is TRBV28, the J call TRBJ2-5, with D possibly being TRBD1 or TRBD2 (5 bases each). Per the germline V gene, CDR1 is MDHEN and CDR2 is SYDVKM. Trimming pared 2 bases from V and 0 bases from J, leaving 10 bases between. The CDR3 sequence is 15 residues long. The CDR3 bases are TGTGCCAGCAGTTTAGAGGGGACGGACCAAGAGACCCAGTACTTC. Protein: CASSLEGTDQETQYF. Full variable domain (outside the CDR3, taken from reference TRBV28 and TRBJ2-5): DVKVTQSSRYLVKRTGEKVFLECVQDMDHENMFWYRQDPGLGLRLIYFSYDVKMKEKGDIPEGYSVSREKKERFSLILESASTNQTSMYLCASSLEGTDQETQYFGPGTRLLVL.

The table lists this clonotype with many counts. The chain combines TRBV29-1 with TRBJ2-7; either TRBD1 or TRBD2 may supply D (6 bases each). This CDR3 is built from 12 residues. The germline gives CDR1 SQVTM, CDR2 ANQGSEA. The V gene lost 7 bases and the J gene lost 6 bases, with 16 bases spanning the gap. The CDR3 sequence is CSALDGGGEQYF. Written as DNA, the CDR3 is TGCAGCGCTCTGGACGGAGGGGGCGAGCAGTACTTC.

This clonotype was seen a handful of times. The V and J genes are TRBV11-2 and TRBJ2-1; weak D call: TRBD2 (6 bases). V was pared by 6 bases and J by 3 bases, with 18 bases between. Looked up from germline, CDR1 is SGHAT and CDR2 is FQNNGV. The CDR3 length is 16 residues. CDR3 residues: CASRTPLGDFYNEQFF. CDR3 coding DNA: TGTGCCAGCAGAACACCGTTGGGGGACTTCTACAATGAGCAGTTCTTC.

This clonotype has at least ten counts. The J gene is TRBJ2-1, the V gene TRBV7-9, with 11 positions matching TRBD2. The CDR3 loop spans 17 amino acids. CDR1 and CDR2 (germline): SEHNR, FQNEAQ (reference sequence). With 5 bases clipped from V and 9 bases from J, the junction kept 15 bases outside the gene matches. The CDR3 spells CASSPEIAGGPILEQFF. The CDR3 DNA is TGTGCCAGCAGCCCAGAGATAGCGGGAGGGCCTATTCTTGAGCAGTTCTTC. The whole variable domain, filled in from reference TRBV7-9 and TRBJ2-1, reads DTGVSQNPRHKITKRGQNVTFRCDPISEHNRLYWYRQTLGQGPEFLTYFQNEAQLEKSRLLSDRFSAERPKGSFSTLEIQRTEQGDSAMYLCASSPEIAGGPILEQFFGPGTRLTVL.

The V call is TRBV7-6, the J call TRBJ2-7, with 8 nucleotides matching TRBD1. Germline V gene sequence: CDR1 SGHVS, CDR2 FNYEAQ. V was clipped by 3 bases and J by 2 bases; unmatched bases: 12. CDR3 length: 17 amino acids. The CDR3 is CASSFDTGTGTTYEQYF. The CDR3 nucleotides are TGTGCCAGCAGCTTCGATACTGGGACAGGTACTACCTACGAGCAGTACTTC.

The table lists this clonotype with many counts. The rearrangement joins TRBV28 to TRBJ1-1; no clear D gene. Germline V gene lookup returns CDR1 MDHEN and CDR2 SYDVKM. The CDR3 has 14 residues. The ends were cut back, 4 bases at V and 6 bases at J, with 15 bases in the middle. CDR3: CASSSDGLLAEAFF. CDR3 DNA: TGTGCCAGCAGTTCGGACGGGTTGTTGGCTGAAGCTTTCTTT. Full variable domain (missing parts from reference TRBV28 and TRBJ1-1): DVKVTQSSRYLVKRTGEKVFLECVQDMDHENMFWYRQDPGLGLRLIYFSYDVKMKEKGDIPEGYSVSREKKERFSLILESASTNQTSMYLCASSSDGLLAEAFFGQGTRLTVV.

This clonotype came up many times. The chain uses TRBV7-9 and TRBJ2-2; D ambiguous. The CDR3 has 14 residues. Trimming stripped 6 bases from V and 4 bases from J, with 12 bases between. CDR1 and CDR2 (germline): SEHNR, FQNEAQ (reference sequence). In nucleotides, the CDR3 is TGTGCCAGCAGTGCCCCCATTACCACCGGGGAGCTGTTTTTT. This translates into CASSAPITTGELFF.

V gene TRBV27 combines with J gene TRBJ2-2; tentatively, D is TRBD1 or TRBD2 (6 bases each). This CDR3 has 15 residues. The germline V gene has CDR1 MNHEY and CDR2 SMNVEV (reference sequence). Between the trimmed V and J ends, which lost 3 bases and 4 bases, there was a span of 12 bases. CDR3 region: CASSFEGGITGELFF. The CDR3 coding sequence is TGTGCCAGCAGTTTTGAGGGGGGAATCACCGGGGAGCTGTTTTTT.

In its sample, this clonotype was seen a few times. The chain recombines TRBV25-1 with TRBJ2-5; D may be TRBD1 or TRBD2 (5 bases each). The CDR3 runs 14 residues. Germline CDR1 reads MGHDK; CDR2 reads SYGVNS. Trimming cost V 6 bases and J 0 bases, with 11 bases left between them. DNA of the CDR3: TGTGCCAGCAGCCACTTGGGGGACCAAGAGACCCAGTACTTC. Its protein product is CASSHLGDQETQYF.

The sample holds many counts of this clonotype. CDR3 coding DNA: TGTGCCATCAGTGCGAGGGGGACGTCGCGCCCCTGGGACACCGGGGAGCTGTTTTTT. This codes for CAISARGTSRPWDTGELFF. The chain links TRBV10-3 to TRBJ2-2; weak D call: TRBD1 (6 bases). Germline CDR1 is ENHRY and CDR2 is SYGVKD. The CDR3 covers 19 residues. V was shortened by 4 bases and J by 3 bases, with 24 bases between the two germline ends.

The rearrangement links TRBV7-9 to TRBJ1-1; no clear D gene. V dropped 1 base and J dropped 5 bases, with 20 bases sitting between them. Germline lookup yields CDR1 SEHNR and CDR2 FQNEAQ (reference sequence). CDR3 length: 17 amino acids. The CDR3 region is CASSLGRDTPEVTEAFF. As DNA, the CDR3 is TGTGCCAGCAGCTTAGGGAGGGATACTCCCGAAGTGACTGAAGCTTTCTTT.

Only a few counts were recorded for this clonotype. J is TRBJ2-2 and V is TRBV2; 14 positions match TRBD2. This CDR3 has 17 residues. V shed 7 bases, J shed 2 bases, and the junction held 6 bases outside the gene matches. The germline V gene has CDR1 SNHLY and CDR2 FYNNEI. CDR3 protein: CASKGLAGGANTGELFF. DNA for the CDR3: TGTGCCAGCAAAGGACTAGCGGGGGGCGCCAACACCGGGGAGCTGTTTTTT. The full variable domain, rest sourced from reference TRBV2 and TRBJ2-2, is EPEVTQTPSHQVTQMGQEVILRCVPISNHLYFYWYRQILGQKVEFLVSFYNNEISEKSEIFDDQFSVERPDGSNFTLKIRSTKLEDSAMYFCASKGLAGGANTGELFFGEGSRLTVL.

J is TRBJ2-2 and V is TRBV9, with unresolved D. Trimming left V 4 bases short and J 5 bases short, with 9 bases between. Germline V lookup: CDR1 SGDLS, CDR2 YYNGEE. There are 13 residues in the CDR3. The CDR3 nucleotides read TGTGCCAGCAGCAGGGCTCTTACCGGGGAGCTGTTTTTT. The encoded protein is CASSRALTGELFF.

This clonotype was detected a few times. V and J are TRBV4-3 and TRBJ2-7; 13 nucleotides agree with TRBD2. This CDR3 is 16 amino acids long. Germline-derived CDR1 and CDR2 are LGHNA and YSLEER. Trimming removed 0 bases from V and 2 bases from J; junction bases left unmatched: 1. CDR3 sequence (DNA): TGCGCCAGCAGCCAAGATGGGACTAGCGGGACCTACGAGCAGTACTTC. Protein sequence: CASSQDGTSGTYEQYF.

This clonotype was found a few times. The chain employs TRBV7-9 and TRBJ2-7; 7 positions agree with TRBD1. The germline V gene encodes CDR1 SEHNR and CDR2 FQNEAQ (reference sequence). J gave up 4 bases and V 4 bases, and 7 bases lay outside the gene matches. This CDR3 comprises 14 residues. Written as DNA, the CDR3 is TGTGCCAGCAGCTGGGCAGGGGGAGAATACGAGCAGTACTTC. Protein sequence: CASSWAGGEYEQYF.

This clonotype was observed at least ten times. The genes are TRBV7-2 and TRBJ2-7; D is ambiguous. V was cut by 1 base and J by 0 bases, with 10 bases left in between. Germline lookup yields CDR1 SGHTA and CDR2 FQGNSA. CDR3 length equals 15 residues. CDR3 region: CASSLDPFSSYEQYF. The DNA for the CDR3 is TGTGCCAGCAGCTTAGACCCCTTTTCCTCCTACGAGCAGTACTTC. Looking up the rest from reference TRBV7-2 and TRBJ2-7 gives the full variable domain: GAGVSQSPSNKVTEKGKDVELRCDPISGHTALYWYRQSLGQGLEFLIYFQGNSAPDKSGLPSDRFSAERTGGSVSTLTIQRTQQEDSAVYLCASSLDPFSSYEQYFGPGTRLTVT.

This chain uses TRBV5-4 with TRBJ2-4, with a weak D call TRBD2 (5 bases). V was trimmed by 2 bases and J by 8 bases, leaving 5 bases between them. CDR3 length equals 11 residues. The germline V gene has CDR1 SGHNT and CDR2 YYREEE (reference sequence). Here the CDR3 reads CASSFGDIQYF. In DNA, the CDR3 is TGTGCCAGCAGCTTCGGGGACATTCAGTACTTC.

The gene calls are TRBV4-3 and TRBJ2-1; weak D call: TRBD2 (6 bases). Germline CDR1 reads LGHNA; CDR2 reads YSLEER. CDR3 length equals 18 residues. The ends were cut back, 4 bases at V and 0 bases at J, with 19 bases in the middle. DNA for the CDR3: TGCGCCAGCAGCCGATTCCGGGACTCCGAGAGCTCCTACAATGAGCAGTTCTTC. It encodes CASSRFRDSESSYNEQFF.

This clonotype has ten or more counts. V and J are TRBV24-1 and TRBJ2-7, with TRBD1 matching 8 bases. Per germline, CDR1 KGHDR and CDR2 SFDVKD. This CDR3 has 13 amino acids. The J segment lost 3 bases and the V segment lost 5 bases, leaving 2 bases of the junction unmatched. This CDR3 reads CATSATGGYEQYF. The CDR3 nucleotides read TGTGCCACCAGTGCCACAGGGGGCTACGAGCAGTACTTC.